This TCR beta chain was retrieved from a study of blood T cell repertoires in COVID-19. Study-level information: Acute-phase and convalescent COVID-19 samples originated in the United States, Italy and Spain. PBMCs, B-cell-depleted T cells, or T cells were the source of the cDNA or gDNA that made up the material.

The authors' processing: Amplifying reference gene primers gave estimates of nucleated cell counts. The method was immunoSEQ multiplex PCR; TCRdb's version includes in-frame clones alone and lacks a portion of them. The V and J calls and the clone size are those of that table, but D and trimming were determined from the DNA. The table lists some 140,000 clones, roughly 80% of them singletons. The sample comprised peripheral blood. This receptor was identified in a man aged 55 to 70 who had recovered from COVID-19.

CDR3 region: CASSQELAGNEQFF. DNA of the CDR3: TGTGCCAGCAGCCAAGAACTAGCGGGGAATGAGCAGTTCTTC. The J gene is TRBJ2-1, the V gene TRBV14; 10 positions match TRBD2. Germline V lookup: CDR1 SGHDN, CDR2 FVKESK. CDR3 size: 14 residues. V shed 0 bases, J shed 7 bases, and the junction held 0 bases outside the gene matches.